Given below is one T cell receptor beta chain in context. The assay was immunoSEQ multiplex PCR, and TCRdb's table has in-frame clones only and misses some. The sample yields approximately 280,000 clones, 90% seen once. The data originate from a study of blood T cell repertoires in COVID-19. The sequenced sample consisted of PBMCs or T cells enriched from blood (not recorded which). The source of this sequence is a woman in her late teens or twenties with acute COVID-19.

Written as DNA, the CDR3 is TGTGCCAGCTCACCACCATCTCCCCAAGAGACCCAGTACTTC. As protein: CASSPPSPQETQYF. The genes are TRBV18 and TRBJ2-5; D ambiguous. Germline assignment: CDR1 KGHSH and CDR2 LQKENI. The CDR3 totals 14 residues. V was shortened by 0 bases and J by 1 base, with 6 bases between the two germline ends. The entire variable domain, with the rest obtained from reference TRBV18 and TRBJ2-5, is as follows: NAGVMQNPRHLVRRRGQEARLRCSPMKGHSHVYWYRQLPEEGLKFMVYLQKENIIDESGMPKERFSAEFPKEGPSILRIQQVVRGDSAAYFCASSPPSPQETQYFGPGTRLLVL.